This T cell receptor beta chain was identified in a study of cytomegalovirus exposure and HLA in healthy donors. The primer mix had 60 Vbeta and 13 Jbeta primers. Assay: immunoSEQ multiplex PCR; the TCRdb copy retains only in-frame clones and omits some. The sample consists of approximately 190,000 clones, around 75% of them appearing once. Trimming removed 5 bases from V and 2 bases from J, with 13 bases in between. This CDR3 is 14 amino acids long. Germline values: CDR1 MNHNY, CDR2 SVGAGI (reference sequence). The sequence came from a man aged 35 to 55 in good health and CMV-seropositive. The chain has TRBV6-6 and TRBJ2-7; D is perhaps TRBD1 (6 bases). The sequenced sample consisted of PBMCs. CDR3 sequence: CASSPGQLPYEQYF. The CDR3 DNA reads TGTGCCAGCAGTCCTGGACAGTTACCCTACGAGCAGTACTTC.